This T cell receptor (beta chain) derives from a study of T cell changes during pregnancy in multiple sclerosis. In this sample, this clone turned up once. Germline CDR1 is LNHNV and CDR2 is YYDKDF (reference sequence). There are 16 residues in the CDR3. V shed 5 bases and J 2 bases; nucleotides not matched to a gene: 10. Profiling relied on immunoSEQ multiplex PCR, and the TCRdb table lists in-frame clones only, not all of them. The table includes about 69,000 clones, about 88% detected once. The chain couples TRBV15 to TRBJ2-7; 9 nucleotides match TRBD1. The sample here was peripheral blood, taken before pregnancy. This TCR was recovered from a female donor with multiple sclerosis, enrolled in a pregnancy study. CDR3 loop: CATSAMWTGAPYEQYF. As DNA, the CDR3 is TGTGCCACCAGCGCGATGTGGACAGGGGCACCCTACGAGCAGTACTTC.